This T cell receptor (beta chain) was identified during a study of cytomegalovirus exposure and HLA in healthy donors. Study-level points and caveats: One variant, a missense change in DCLRE1C, was linked in a later analysis to TCR beta V- and J-gene trimming.

PCR amplification relied on 60 Vbeta primers (plus 13 Jbeta primers). The table came from immunoSEQ multiplex PCR; TCRdb's copy has only in-frame clones and leaves some out. This sample has about 160,000 clones, with 79% found just once. The trim removed 4 bases at V and 2 bases at J, leaving 5 bases unmatched. The germline CDR1 and CDR2 sequences are MNHEY and SMNVEV (reference sequence). The CDR3 contains 15 residues. This clone was detected once. Antigen: not known. This chain links TRBV27 with TRBJ2-3, with 8 bases aligning to TRBD2. The sample comprised PBMCs. This sequence originates from a man in his forties or fifties in good health and CMV-seropositive. CDR3 amino acids: CASSYQREYTDTQYF. The DNA of the CDR3 is TGTGCCAGCAGTTACCAGCGGGAGTACACAGATACGCAGTATTTT.